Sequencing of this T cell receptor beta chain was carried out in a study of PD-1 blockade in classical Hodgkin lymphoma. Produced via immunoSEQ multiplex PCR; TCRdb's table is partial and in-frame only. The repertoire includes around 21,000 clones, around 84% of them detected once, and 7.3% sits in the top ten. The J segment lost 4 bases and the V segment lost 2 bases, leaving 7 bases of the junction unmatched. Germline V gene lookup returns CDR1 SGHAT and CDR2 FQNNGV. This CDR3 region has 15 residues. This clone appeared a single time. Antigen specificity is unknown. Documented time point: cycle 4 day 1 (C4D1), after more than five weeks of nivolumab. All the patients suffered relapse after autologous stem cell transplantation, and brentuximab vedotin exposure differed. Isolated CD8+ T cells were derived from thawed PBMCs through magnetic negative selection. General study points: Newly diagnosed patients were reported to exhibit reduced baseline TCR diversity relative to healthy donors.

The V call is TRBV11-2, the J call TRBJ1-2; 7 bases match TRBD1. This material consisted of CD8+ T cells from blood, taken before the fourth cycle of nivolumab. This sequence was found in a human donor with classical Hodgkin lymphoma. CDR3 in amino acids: CASSLYSRDSYGYTF. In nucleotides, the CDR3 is TGTGCCAGCAGCTTATATAGCCGGGACAGCTATGGCTACACCTTC.